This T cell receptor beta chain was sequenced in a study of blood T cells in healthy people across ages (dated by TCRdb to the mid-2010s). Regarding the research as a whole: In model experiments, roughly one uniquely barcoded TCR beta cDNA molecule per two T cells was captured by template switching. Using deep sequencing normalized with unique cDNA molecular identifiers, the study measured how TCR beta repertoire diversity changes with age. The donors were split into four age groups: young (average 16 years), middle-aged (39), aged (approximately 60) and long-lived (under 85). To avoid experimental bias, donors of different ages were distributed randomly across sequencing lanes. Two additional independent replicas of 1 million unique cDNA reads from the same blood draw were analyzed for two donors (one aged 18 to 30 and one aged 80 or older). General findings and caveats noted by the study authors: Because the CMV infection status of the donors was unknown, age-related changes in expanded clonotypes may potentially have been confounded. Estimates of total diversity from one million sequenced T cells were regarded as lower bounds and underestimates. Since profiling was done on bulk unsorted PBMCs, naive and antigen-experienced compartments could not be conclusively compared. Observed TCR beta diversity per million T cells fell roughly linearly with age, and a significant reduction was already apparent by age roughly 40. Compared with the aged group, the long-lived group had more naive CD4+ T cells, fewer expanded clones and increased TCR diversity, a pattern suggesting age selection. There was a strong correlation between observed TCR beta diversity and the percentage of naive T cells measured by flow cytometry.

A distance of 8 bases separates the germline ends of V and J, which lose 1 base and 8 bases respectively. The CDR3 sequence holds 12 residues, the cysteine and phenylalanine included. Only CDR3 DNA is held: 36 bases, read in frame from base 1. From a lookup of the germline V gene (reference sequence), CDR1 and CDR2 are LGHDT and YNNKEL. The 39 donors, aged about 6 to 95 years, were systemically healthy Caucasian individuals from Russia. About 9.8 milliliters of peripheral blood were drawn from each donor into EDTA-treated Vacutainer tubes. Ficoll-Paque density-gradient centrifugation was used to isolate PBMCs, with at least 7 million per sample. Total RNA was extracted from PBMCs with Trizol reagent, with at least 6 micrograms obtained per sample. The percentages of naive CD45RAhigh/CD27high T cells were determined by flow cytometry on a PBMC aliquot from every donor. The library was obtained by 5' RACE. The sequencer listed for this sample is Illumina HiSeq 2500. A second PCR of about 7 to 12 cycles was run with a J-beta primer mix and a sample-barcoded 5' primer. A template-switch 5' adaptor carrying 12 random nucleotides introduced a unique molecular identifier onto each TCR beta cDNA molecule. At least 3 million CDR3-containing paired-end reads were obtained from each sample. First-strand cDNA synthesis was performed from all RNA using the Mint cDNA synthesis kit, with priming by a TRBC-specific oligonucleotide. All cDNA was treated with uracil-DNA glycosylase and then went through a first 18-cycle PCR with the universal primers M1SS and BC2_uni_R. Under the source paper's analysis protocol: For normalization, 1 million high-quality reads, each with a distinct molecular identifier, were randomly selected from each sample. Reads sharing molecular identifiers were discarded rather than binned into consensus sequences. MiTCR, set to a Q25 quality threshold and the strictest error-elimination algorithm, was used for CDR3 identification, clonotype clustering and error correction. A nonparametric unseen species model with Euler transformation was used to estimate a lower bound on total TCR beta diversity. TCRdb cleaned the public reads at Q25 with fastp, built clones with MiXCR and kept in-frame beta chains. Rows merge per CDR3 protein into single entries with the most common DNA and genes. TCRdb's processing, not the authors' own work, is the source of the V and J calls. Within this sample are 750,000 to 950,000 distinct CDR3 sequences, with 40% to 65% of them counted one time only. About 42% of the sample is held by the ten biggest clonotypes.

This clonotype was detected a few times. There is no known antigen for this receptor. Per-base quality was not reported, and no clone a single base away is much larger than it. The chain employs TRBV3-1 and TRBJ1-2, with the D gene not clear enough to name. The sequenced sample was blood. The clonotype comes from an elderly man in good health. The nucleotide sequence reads TGTGCCAGCAGCCAAGGTGGGCAGGGCTACACCTTC. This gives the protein CASSQGGQGYTF.